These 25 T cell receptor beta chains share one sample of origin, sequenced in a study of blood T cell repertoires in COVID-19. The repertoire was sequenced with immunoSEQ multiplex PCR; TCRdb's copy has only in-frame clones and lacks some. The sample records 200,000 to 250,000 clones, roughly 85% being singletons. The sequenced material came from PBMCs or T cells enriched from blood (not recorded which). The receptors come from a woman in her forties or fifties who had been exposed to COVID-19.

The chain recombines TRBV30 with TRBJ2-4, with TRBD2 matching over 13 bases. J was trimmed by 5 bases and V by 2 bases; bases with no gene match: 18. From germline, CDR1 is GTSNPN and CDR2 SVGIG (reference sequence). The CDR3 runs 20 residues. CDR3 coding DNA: TGTGCCTGGAGTCCTCTACTAGCGGGGGGGCCGGGTGAAGTCCAAAACATTCAGTACTTC. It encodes CAWSPLLAGGPGEVQNIQYF.

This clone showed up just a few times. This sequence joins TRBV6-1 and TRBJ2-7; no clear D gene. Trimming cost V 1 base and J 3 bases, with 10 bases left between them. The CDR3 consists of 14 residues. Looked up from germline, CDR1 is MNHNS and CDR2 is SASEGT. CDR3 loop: CASSEVNSNYEQYF. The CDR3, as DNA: TGTGCCAGCAGTGAAGTGAACAGCAACTACGAGCAGTACTTC.

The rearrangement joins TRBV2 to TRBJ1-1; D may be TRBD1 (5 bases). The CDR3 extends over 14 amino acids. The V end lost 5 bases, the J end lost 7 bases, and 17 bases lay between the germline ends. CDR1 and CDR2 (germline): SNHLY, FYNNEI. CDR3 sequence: CASSPTDTGDEAFF. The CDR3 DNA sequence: TGTGCCAGCAGTCCGACAGATACTGGGGATGAAGCTTTCTTT.

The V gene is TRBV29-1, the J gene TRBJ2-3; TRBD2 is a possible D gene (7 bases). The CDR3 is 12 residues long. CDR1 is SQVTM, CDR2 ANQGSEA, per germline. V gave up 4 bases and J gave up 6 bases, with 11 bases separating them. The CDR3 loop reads CSVGRGGDTQYF. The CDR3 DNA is TGCAGCGTTGGAAGGGGGGGGGATACGCAGTATTTT.

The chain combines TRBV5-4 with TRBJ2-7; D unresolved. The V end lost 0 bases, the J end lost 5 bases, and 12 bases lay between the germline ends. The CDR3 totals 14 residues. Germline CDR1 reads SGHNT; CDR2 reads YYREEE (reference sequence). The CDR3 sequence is CASSLAPTIDEQYF. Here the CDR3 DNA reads TGTGCCAGCAGCTTGGCCCCTACCATAGACGAGCAGTACTTC.

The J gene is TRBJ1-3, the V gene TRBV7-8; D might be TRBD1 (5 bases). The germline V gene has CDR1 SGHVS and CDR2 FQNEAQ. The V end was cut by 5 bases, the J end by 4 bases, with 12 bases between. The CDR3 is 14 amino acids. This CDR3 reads CASSPGTPGNTIYF. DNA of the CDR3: TGTGCCAGCAGCCCCGGGACTCCCGGAAACACCATATATTTT.

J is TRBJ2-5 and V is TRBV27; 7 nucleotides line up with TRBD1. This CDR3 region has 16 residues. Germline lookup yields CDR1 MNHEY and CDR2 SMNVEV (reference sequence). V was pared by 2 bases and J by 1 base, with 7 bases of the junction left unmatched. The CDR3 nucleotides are TGTGCCAGCAGTTTAACGGGGCAGGGGGTCCAAGAGACCCAGTACTTC. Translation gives CASSLTGQGVQETQYF.

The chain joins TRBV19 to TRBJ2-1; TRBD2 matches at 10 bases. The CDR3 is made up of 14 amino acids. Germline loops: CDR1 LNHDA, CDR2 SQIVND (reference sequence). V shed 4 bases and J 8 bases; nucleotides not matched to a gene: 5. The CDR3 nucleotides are TGTGCCAGTAGTAACAGCGGGGGGGTCGATGAGCAGTTCTTC. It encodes CASSNSGGVDEQFF.

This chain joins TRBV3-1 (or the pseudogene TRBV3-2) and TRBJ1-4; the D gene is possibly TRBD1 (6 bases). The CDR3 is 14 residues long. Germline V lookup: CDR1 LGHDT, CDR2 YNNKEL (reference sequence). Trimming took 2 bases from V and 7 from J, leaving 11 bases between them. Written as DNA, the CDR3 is TGTGCCAGCAGCCAACAGGGGCTGAGTGAAAAACTGTTTTTT. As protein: CASSQQGLSEKLFF.

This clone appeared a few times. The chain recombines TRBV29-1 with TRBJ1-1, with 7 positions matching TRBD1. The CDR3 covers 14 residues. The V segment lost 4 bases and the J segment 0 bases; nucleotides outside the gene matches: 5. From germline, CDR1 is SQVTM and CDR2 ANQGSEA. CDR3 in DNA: TGCAGCGTTGCGTTTGGGACAGTGAACACTGAAGCTTTCTTT. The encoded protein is CSVAFGTVNTEAFF. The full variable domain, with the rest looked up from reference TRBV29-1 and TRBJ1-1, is SAVISQKPSRDICQRGTSLTIQCQVDSQVTMMFWYRQQPGQSLTLIATANQGSEATYESGFVIDKFPISRPNLTFSTLTVSNMSPEDSSIYLCSVAFGTVNTEAFFGQGTRLTVV.

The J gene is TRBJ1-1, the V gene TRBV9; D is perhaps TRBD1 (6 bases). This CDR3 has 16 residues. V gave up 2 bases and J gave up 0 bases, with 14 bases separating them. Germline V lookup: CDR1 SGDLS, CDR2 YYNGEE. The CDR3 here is CASSVSGTSMNTEAFF. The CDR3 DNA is TGTGCCAGCAGCGTCTCTGGGACAAGTATGAACACTGAAGCTTTCTTT. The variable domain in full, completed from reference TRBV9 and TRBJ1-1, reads DSGVTQTPKHLITATGQRVTLRCSPRSGDLSVYWYQQSLDQGLQFLIQYYNGEERAKGNILERFSAQQFPDLHSELNLSSLELGDSALYFCASSVSGTSMNTEAFFGQGTRLTVV.

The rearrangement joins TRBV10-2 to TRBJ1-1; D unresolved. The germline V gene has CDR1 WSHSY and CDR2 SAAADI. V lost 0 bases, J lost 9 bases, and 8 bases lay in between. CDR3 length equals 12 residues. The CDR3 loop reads CASSESVTQAFF. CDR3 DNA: TGCGCCAGCAGTGAGTCGGTGACTCAAGCTTTCTTT.

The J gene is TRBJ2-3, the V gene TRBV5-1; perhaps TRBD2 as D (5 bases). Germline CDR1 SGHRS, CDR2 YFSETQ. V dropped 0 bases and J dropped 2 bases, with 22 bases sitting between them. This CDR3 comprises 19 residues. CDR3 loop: CASSLAKGSPNYFTDTQYF. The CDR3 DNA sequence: TGCGCCAGCAGCTTGGCCAAAGGGAGCCCGAACTATTTCACAGATACGCAGTATTTT. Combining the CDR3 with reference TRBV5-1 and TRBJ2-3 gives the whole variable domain KAGVTQTPRYLIKTRGQQVTLSCSPISGHRSVSWYQQTPGQGLQFLFEYFSETQRNKGNFPGRFSGRQFSNSRSEMNVSTLELGDSALYLCASSLAKGSPNYFTDTQYFGPGTRLTVL.

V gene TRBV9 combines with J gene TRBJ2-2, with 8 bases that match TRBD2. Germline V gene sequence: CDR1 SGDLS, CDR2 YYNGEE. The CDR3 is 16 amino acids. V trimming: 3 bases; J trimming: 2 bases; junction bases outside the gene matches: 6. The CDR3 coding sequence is TGTGCCAGCAGCGGTTTAGCGGGGCTAAACACCGGGGAGCTGTTTTTT. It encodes CASSGLAGLNTGELFF.

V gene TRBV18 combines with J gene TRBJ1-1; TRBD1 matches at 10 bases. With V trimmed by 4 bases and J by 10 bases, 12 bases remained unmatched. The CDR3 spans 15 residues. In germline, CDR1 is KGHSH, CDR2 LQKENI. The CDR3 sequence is CASSRSGQGTEGAFF. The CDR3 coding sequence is TGTGCCAGCTCACGATCGGGACAGGGGACGGAGGGAGCTTTCTTT.

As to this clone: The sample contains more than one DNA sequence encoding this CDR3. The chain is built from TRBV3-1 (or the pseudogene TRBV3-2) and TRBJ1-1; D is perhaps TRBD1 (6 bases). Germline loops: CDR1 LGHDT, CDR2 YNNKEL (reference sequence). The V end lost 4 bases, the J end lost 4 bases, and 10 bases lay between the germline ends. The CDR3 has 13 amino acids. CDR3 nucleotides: TGTGCCAGCAGCCCGCGAGGGGGCACTGAAGCTTTCTTT. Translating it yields CASSPRGGTEAFF.

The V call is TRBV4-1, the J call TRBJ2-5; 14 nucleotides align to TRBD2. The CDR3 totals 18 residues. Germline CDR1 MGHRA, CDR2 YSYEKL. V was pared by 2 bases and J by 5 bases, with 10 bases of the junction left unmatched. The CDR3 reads CASSQRLAGGLSEETQYF. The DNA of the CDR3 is TGCGCCAGCAGCCAAAGACTAGCGGGGGGGTTATCGGAGGAGACCCAGTACTTC.

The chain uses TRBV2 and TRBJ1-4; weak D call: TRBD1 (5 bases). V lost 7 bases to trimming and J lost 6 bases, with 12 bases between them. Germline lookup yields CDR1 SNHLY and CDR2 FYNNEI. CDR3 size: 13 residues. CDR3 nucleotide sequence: TGTGCCAGCAATCAGGGAAAGGATGAAAAACTGTTTTTT. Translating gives CASNQGKDEKLFF.

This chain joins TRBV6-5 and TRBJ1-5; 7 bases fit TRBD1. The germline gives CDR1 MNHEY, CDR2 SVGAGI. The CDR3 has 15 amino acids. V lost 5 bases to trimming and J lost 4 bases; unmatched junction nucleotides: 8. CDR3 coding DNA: TGTGCCAGCAGTATAACAGGGGTAGCAAATCAGCCCCAGCATTTT. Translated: CASSITGVANQPQHF.

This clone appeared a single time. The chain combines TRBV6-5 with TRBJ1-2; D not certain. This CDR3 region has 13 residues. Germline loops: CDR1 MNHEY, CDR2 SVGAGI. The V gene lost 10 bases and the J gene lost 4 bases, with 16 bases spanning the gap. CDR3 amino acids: CATPESRGYGYTF. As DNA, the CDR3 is TGTGCCACCCCTGAGTCCCGGGGCTATGGCTACACCTTC.

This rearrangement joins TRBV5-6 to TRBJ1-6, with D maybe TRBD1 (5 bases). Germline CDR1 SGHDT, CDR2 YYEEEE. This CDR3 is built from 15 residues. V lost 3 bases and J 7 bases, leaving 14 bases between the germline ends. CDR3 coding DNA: TGTGCCAGCAGCTCAGGCGGGACTACCAATTCACCCCTCCACTTT. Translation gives CASSSGGTTNSPLHF.

This CDR3 reads CASSSQRPGLAGVNEQFF. CDR3 nucleotide sequence: TGTGCCAGCAGTTCCCAACGCCCGGGACTAGCGGGGGTAAATGAGCAGTTCTTC. V usage is TRBV27 and J usage is TRBJ2-1, with TRBD2 matching 14 bases. The CDR3 has 18 residues. CDR1 and CDR2 (germline): MNHEY, SMNVEV (reference sequence). The junction had 12 bases not matched to a gene; V was cut back by 4 bases and J by 7 bases.

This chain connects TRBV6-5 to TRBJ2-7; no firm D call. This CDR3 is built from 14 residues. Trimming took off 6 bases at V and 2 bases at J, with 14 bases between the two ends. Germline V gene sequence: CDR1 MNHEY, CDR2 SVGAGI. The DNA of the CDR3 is TGTGCCAGCAGACCCCTAGGCAGCACCTACGAGCAGTACTTC. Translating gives CASRPLGSTYEQYF.

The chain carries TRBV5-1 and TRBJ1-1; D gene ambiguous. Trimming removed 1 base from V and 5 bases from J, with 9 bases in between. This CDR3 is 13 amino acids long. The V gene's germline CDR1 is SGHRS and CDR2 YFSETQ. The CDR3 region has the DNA TGCGCCAGCAGCTTGTTTACGGGGACTGAAGCTTTCTTT. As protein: CASSLFTGTEAFF.

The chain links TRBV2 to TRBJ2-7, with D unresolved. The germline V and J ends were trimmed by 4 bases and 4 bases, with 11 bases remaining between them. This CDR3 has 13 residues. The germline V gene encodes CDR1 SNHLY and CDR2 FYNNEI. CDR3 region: CASSVGRGYEQYF. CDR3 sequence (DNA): TGTGCCAGCAGTGTCGGTCGCGGATACGAGCAGTACTTC.